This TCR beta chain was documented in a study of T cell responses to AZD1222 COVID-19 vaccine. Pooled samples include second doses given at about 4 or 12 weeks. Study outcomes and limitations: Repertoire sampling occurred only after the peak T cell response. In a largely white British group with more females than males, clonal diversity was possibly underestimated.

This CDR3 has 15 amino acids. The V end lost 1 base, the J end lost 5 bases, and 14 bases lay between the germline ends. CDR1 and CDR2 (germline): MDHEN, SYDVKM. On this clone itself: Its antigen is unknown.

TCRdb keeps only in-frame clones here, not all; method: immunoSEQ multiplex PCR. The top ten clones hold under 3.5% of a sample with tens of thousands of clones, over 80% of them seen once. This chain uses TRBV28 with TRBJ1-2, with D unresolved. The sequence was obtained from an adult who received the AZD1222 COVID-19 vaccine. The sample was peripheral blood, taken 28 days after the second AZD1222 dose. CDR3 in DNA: TGTGCCAGCAGTTTATATCCCGGGCGAGATTATGGCTACACCTTC. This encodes CASSLYPGRDYGYTF.